The present entry profiles one T cell receptor (beta chain) with its context. The data were taken from a study of low-dose radiotherapy and immunotherapy resistance in tumors. About the study: One day before radiation and immunotherapy, intravenous cyclophosphamide 200 mg/m2 was administered, with this repeated every two weeks.

Alpha and beta chains were covered, as first-strand cDNA relied on TRAV- and TRBV-specific primers. TCR amplification involved about 20 PCR cycles with a constant-region primer and V-primer adapter. TCRdb fed the reads into MiXCR, producing one record per CDR3 protein. The table includes around 13,000 distinct CDR3 sequences, about 77% detected once. All of the donors were given nivolumab, ipilimumab, aspirin, low-dose cyclophosphamide and low-dose radiotherapy as part of RACIN, a single-arm trial. The CDR3 has 14 residues. Unmatched junction bases numbered 5, after V lost 1 base and J lost 9 bases. The germline V gene has CDR1 LGHNA and CDR2 YNFKEQ.

V is TRBV4-2 and J is TRBJ2-1; 8 positions agree with TRBD2. The receptor was derived from a human donor with advanced metastatic prostate, ovarian, gallbladder or colorectal cancer (not recorded which). This table probably holds off-target reads from a library built for another chain. The CDR3 sequence: CASSQGAGVGEQFF. As DNA, the CDR3 is TGTGCCAGCAGCCAAGGAGCGGGGGTAGGTGAGCAGTTCTTC.